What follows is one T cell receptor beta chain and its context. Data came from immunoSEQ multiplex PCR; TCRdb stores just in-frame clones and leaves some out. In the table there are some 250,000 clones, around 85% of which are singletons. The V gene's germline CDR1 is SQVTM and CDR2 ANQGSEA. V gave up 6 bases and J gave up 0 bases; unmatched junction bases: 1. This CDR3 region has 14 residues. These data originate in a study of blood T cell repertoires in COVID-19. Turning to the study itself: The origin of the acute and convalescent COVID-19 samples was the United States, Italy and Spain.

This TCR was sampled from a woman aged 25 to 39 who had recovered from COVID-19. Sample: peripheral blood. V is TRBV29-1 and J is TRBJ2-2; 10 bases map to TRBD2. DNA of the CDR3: TGCAGCGTGAGCGGGGGGGCGAACACCGGGGAGCTGTTTTTT. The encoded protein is CSVSGGANTGELFF.